Below, 5 T cell receptor beta chains from the same sample are listed, as sequenced in a study of T cells in Graves' hyperthyroidism and ophthalmopathy. Amplification yielded TCR beta CDR3 regions, with RNA transcripts as the source. The TCR CDR3 was amplified in a first-round RT-PCR using the HTBI primer set. TCRdb re-called the multiplex PCR reads through MiXCR, storing one row per CDR3 protein. The sample holds around 660,000 distinct CDR3 sequences, approximately 42% seen once. Material for sequencing was peripheral blood or thyroid tissue (not recorded which). The receptors come from an adult man with Graves' disease, either hyperthyroidism or ophthalmopathy (not recorded which).

Remarks on this clonotype: An end of the junction does not agree with germline; a read error may underlie this. The gene calls are TRBV2 and TRBJ2-7; possibly TRBD2 for D (6 bases). The CDR3 runs 13 residues. The germline gives CDR1 SNHLY, CDR2 FYNNEI. The CDR3 sequence is CASSLGLSGLRDF. The CDR3 nucleotides are TGTGCCAGCAGCTTAGGCCTTAGCGGCCTCAGGGACTTC. Together with reference TRBV2 and TRBJ2-7, the CDR3 gives the full variable domain: EPEVTQTPSHQVTQMGQEVILRCVPISNHLYFYWYRQILGQKVEFLVSFYNNEISEKSEIFDDQFSVERPDGSNFTLKIRSTKLEDSAMYFCASSLGLSGLRDFGPGTRLTVT.

The table lists this clonotype with a few counts. CDR3 DNA sequence: TGCGCCAGCAGCTTTGTTACCCGACAGGCCGCTGGCTATGGCTACACCTTC. This codes for CASSFVTRQAAGYGYTF. V is TRBV5-1 and J is TRBJ1-2; tentative D call: TRBD1 (6 bases). Trimming removed 2 bases at V and 4 bases at J, with 21 bases between. This CDR3 comprises 17 residues. The germline V gene encodes CDR1 SGHRS and CDR2 YFSETQ.

This clonotype was found a few times. This rearrangement joins TRBV20-1 to TRBJ1-6; D unresolved. Germline CDR1 and CDR2: DFQATT and SNEGSKA (reference sequence). V lost 3 bases and J lost 4, with 7 bases in between. This CDR3 contains 13 residues. CDR3 residues: CSASNMYNSPLHF. CDR3 DNA: TGCAGTGCTAGTAACATGTATAATTCACCCCTCCACTTT.

The V and J genes are TRBV30 and TRBJ2-7; 8 bases agree with TRBD2. Trimming took 1 base from V and 3 from J; bases not matched to a gene: 2. There are 13 residues in the CDR3. Germline-derived CDR1 and CDR2 are GTSNPN and SVGIG (reference sequence). The CDR3 protein is CAWSATSGYEQYF. In nucleotides, the CDR3 is TGTGCCTGGAGTGCTACTAGCGGCTACGAGCAGTACTTC. The variable domain in full, with the rest retrieved from reference TRBV30 and TRBJ2-7, is SQTIHQWPATLVQPVGSPLSLECTVEGTSNPNLYWYRQAAGRGLQLLFYSVGIGQISSEVPQNLSASRPQDRQFILSSKKLLLSDSGFYLCAWSATSGYEQYFGPGTRLTVT.

Many counts were recorded for this clonotype. This chain connects TRBV12-3 or TRBV12-4 to TRBJ1-1; D gene unclear. V was clipped by 6 bases and J by 4 bases, with 15 bases between them. The CDR3 is made up of 14 amino acids. CDR3 amino acids: CASSPQVPGTEAFF. The CDR3 region has the DNA TGTGCCAGCAGCCCTCAGGTTCCTGGCACTGAAGCTTTCTTT.